The present T cell receptor (beta chain) was sequenced within a study of monozygotic twins with inflammatory bowel disease. The input for each TCR library was roughly 3,800 ng of total RNA. TCRdb re-called the 5' RACE reads; every CDR3 protein appears as one record, without DNA. The sample spans 150,000 to 200,000 distinct CDR3 sequences; the ten largest clones claim around 2.8%. With respect to this clonotype: Its antigen remains unknown.

Overall study results and limits: Variability in patient repertoires may have come partly from differing immunosuppressive treatments. Compared with healthy twins, IBD patients shared fewer clonotypes with others, especially with disease activity.

Germline CDR1 and CDR2: SQVTM and ANQGSEA. The length of the CDR3 is 13 residues. The receptor was isolated from a human donor with ulcerative colitis or Crohn's disease, or a healthy co-twin of an affected twin (not recorded which). This chain connects TRBV29-1 to TRBJ1-1; TCRdb's D gene call, TRBD1, goes unchecked for lack of DNA. The sample comprised blood. The chain's CDR3 is CSVDRGIGTEAFF.